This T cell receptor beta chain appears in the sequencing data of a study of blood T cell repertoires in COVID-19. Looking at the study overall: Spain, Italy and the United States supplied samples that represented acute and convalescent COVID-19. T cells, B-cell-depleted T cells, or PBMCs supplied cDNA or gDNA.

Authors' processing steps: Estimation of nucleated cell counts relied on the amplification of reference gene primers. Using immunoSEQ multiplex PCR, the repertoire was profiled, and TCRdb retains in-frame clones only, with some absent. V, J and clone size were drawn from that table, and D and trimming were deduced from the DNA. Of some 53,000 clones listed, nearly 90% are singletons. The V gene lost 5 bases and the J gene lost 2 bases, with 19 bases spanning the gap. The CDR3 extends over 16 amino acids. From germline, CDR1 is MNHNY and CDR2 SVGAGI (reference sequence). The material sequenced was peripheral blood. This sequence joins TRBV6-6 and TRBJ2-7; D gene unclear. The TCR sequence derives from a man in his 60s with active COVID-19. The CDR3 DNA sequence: TGTGCCAGCAGTCCCCATCCGGCAGGCGCTGCCTACGAGCAGTACTTC. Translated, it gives CASSPHPAGAAYEQYF.